This T cell receptor (beta chain) was observed in a study of blood T cell repertoires in COVID-19. Background on the study: The United States, Italy and Spain provided the acute and convalescent COVID-19 samples. Sources were T cells, B-cell-depleted T cells, or PBMCs; the material itself was cDNA or gDNA.

The Seattle site enrolled patients during active infection and followed them longitudinally. In this sample, this clone turned up a few times. V was clipped by 6 bases and J by 6 bases, with 14 bases between them. The CDR3 runs to 14 residues. From germline, CDR1 is SGHTA and CDR2 FQGNSA. The authors' processing: Amplified reference gene primers provided the basis for estimating nucleated cell counts. This table comes from immunoSEQ multiplex PCR, and its TCRdb copy is limited to in-frame clones, with some not included. The V and J calls and clone size were taken over from that table, and D and trimming were inferred from the DNA. The sample shows roughly 200,000 clones, 83% of them seen only once.

The chain employs TRBV7-2 and TRBJ2-2; a weak D match, TRBD1 (5 bases). The origin of this receptor is a woman in her twenties or thirties with COVID-19, enrolled during active disease. What was sequenced was peripheral blood. The CDR3 DNA sequence: TGTGCCAGCAGAGAGCCAGGGTCAGCCGGGGAGCTGTTTTTT. Translation gives CASREPGSAGELFF.